The entry below describes one T cell receptor (beta chain). This sample is drawn from a study of cytomegalovirus exposure and HLA in healthy donors. CDR3 length: 12 amino acids. Germline values: CDR1 SGDLS, CDR2 YYNGEE. V lost 1 base and J lost 8, with 9 bases in between. TCRdb keeps only in-frame clones here, not all; method: immunoSEQ multiplex PCR. This table has about 56,000 clones, 89% appearing once. This receptor was identified in a woman between 18 and 30 years old in good health and CMV-seronegative. Sequenced input: PBMCs. The rearrangement uses TRBV9 and TRBJ1-1; D remains ambiguous. The DNA of the CDR3 is TGTGCCAGCAGCGTATCGGGGTGGGAAGCTTTCTTT. Its translation is CASSVSGWEAFF.